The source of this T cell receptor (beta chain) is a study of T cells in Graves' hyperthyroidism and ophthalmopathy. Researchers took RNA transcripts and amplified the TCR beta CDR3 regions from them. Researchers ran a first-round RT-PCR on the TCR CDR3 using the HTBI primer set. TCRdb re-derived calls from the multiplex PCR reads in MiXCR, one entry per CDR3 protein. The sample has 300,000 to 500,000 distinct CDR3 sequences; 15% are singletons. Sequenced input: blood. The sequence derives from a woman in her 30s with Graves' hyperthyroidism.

CDR3 sequence reads: CASSSIGEGNTGELFF. In DNA form, the CDR3 reads TGTGCCAGCAGTTCCATCGGGGAGGGGAACACCGGGGAGCTGTTTTTT. This chain links TRBV28 with TRBJ2-2; TRBD2 matches 7 bases. Germline CDR1 and CDR2: MDHEN and SYDVKM. J was trimmed by 1 base and V by 4 bases; bases with no gene match: 6. The CDR3 runs 16 residues.